The next 19 T cell receptor beta chains were all read from a single sample in a study of identical twins. TCRdb fed the 5' RACE reads into MiXCR, producing one record per CDR3 protein. The top ten clones hold about a tenth of a sample with 200,000 to 250,000 distinct CDR3 sequences, over 9.5% of them seen once. What was sequenced was memory T cells sorted from blood. The receptor set was obtained from a man aged 50 or older in good health.

This rearrangement joins TRBV6-1 to TRBJ2-7; no firm D call. Germline V CDR1 and CDR2: MNHNS, SASEGT. V was cut by 0 bases and J by 0 bases, with 9 bases left in between. CDR3 length: 15 amino acids. The CDR3 coding sequence is TGTGCCAGCAGTGAAGCGCCTAGGAGCTCCTACGAGCAGTACTTC. The encoded protein is CASSEAPRSSYEQYF.

On this clonotype: This may be a read error, as it is one base from a much larger clone. The J gene is TRBJ1-2, the V gene TRBV4-3; no clear D. Germline loops: CDR1 LGHNA, CDR2 YSLEER. The CDR3 runs to 15 residues. This CDR3 reads CASSQDLSSNYAYTF. In nucleotides, the CDR3 is TGCGCCAGCAGCCAAGATTTGAGTTCTAACTATGCCTACACCTTC.

This CDR3 is CSPWVSRRGYNEQFF. The CDR3 coding sequence is TGCAGCCCATGGGTTTCTAGGAGGGGGTACAATGAGCAGTTCTTC. This chain joins TRBV29-1 and TRBJ2-1; D possibly uses TRBD1 or TRBD2 (6 bases each). The germline gives CDR1 SQVTM, CDR2 ANQGSEA. V lost 8 bases and J 4 bases, leaving 21 bases between the germline ends. The CDR3 is 15 residues long.

This clonotype appeared a single time. V and J are TRBV7-8 and TRBJ1-1; TRBD1 might be the D (5 bases). V lost 0 bases and J lost 0, with 11 bases in between. The CDR3 extends over 16 amino acids. CDR1 is SGHVS and CDR2 is FQNEAQ in the germline V gene. Here the CDR3 reads CASSLAKGRLNTEAFF. The CDR3 nucleotides are TGTGCCAGCAGCTTAGCGAAGGGACGGTTGAACACTGAAGCTTTCTTT.

The CDR3 reads CASSLGQAQNTEAFF. In DNA form, the CDR3 reads TGTGCCAGCAGCTTAGGCCAGGCCCAGAACACTGAAGCTTTCTTT. The J gene is TRBJ1-1, the V gene TRBV11-1; D call uncertain. The CDR3 is 15 amino acids. Germline loops: CDR1 SGHAT, CDR2 FQDESV (reference sequence). Trimming stripped 1 base from V and 1 base from J, with 10 bases between.

The chain employs TRBV20-1 and TRBJ2-3, with D hard to call. Germline V gene data show CDR1 as DFQATT and CDR2 as SNEGSKA (reference sequence). V was pared by 3 bases and J by 2 bases, with 15 bases between. The CDR3 length is 15 residues. CDR3 in amino acids: CSARKAGMNTDTQYF. The CDR3 region has the DNA TGCAGTGCTAGGAAGGCAGGAATGAACACAGATACGCAGTATTTT.

This clonotype appeared a few times. The chain couples TRBV5-4 to TRBJ2-3; a weak D match, TRBD2 (6 bases). Germline lookup yields CDR1 SGHNT and CDR2 YYREEE (reference sequence). The CDR3 length is 17 residues. V was pared by 4 bases and J by 2 bases, with 20 bases between. The CDR3 region has the DNA TGTGCCAGCAGCGTGGAACCGGGACTGAGGGTCACAGATACGCAGTATTTT. Its translation: CASSVEPGLRVTDTQYF.

This clonotype was seen ten or more times. The chain carries TRBV12-3 or TRBV12-4 and TRBJ2-3; 7 nucleotides agree with TRBD2. V lost 3 bases and J lost 2; bases outside the gene matches: 2. This CDR3 has 14 residues. For the CDR3, the DNA is TGTGCCAGCAGTTTGGGGGGGAACACAGATACGCAGTATTTT. This codes for CASSLGGNTDTQYF.

To note about this clonotype: Because the CDR3's place on the DNA is in doubt, the DNA is left out and the CDR3 is given as listed by TCRdb. The rearrangement links TRBV6-6 to TRBJ2-2. The CDR3 contains 12 residues when both ends are counted. CDR1 is MNHNY and CDR2 is SVGAGI in the germline V gene (reference sequence). CDR3 amino acids: CASRKEGELFFF.

This clonotype was seen more than once but under ten times. The J gene is TRBJ1-5, the V gene TRBV2; 7 nucleotides agree with TRBD1. The germline CDR1 and CDR2 sequences are SNHLY and FYNNEI. Trimming at V came to 7 bases and at J to 3 bases, leaving 9 bases not matched to a gene. The length of the CDR3 is 15 residues. The CDR3 is CASTRAGGDNQPQHF. The DNA of the CDR3 is TGTGCCAGCACCCGGGCAGGGGGTGACAATCAGCCCCAGCATTTT.

This clonotype was seen a few times. The chain carries TRBV7-2 and TRBJ2-7; D not certain. There are 12 residues in the CDR3. Germline values: CDR1 SGHTA, CDR2 FQGNSA. With 1 base removed from V and 12 bases from J, the gap between germline ends came to 13 bases. The CDR3 coding sequence is TGTGCCAGCAGCTTAGGTGAAAATGTCCGGTACTTC. Encoded protein: CASSLGENVRYF.

This clonotype was detected many times. CDR3 residues: CASSLASLYLYF. As DNA, the CDR3 is TGTGCCAGCAGCTTAGCGTCTCTCTACCTGTATTTT. V usage is TRBV7-9 and J usage is TRBJ2-3; the D is unclear. Deletions cut 0 bases from V and 14 bases from J, with 12 bases between. This CDR3 is 12 amino acids long. In germline, CDR1 is SEHNR, CDR2 FQNEAQ (reference sequence).

This clonotype was observed a handful of times. This CDR3 is CASSSPGTRTDTQYF. The DNA for the CDR3 is TGTGCCAGTAGTTCCCCCGGGACCCGGACAGATACGCAGTATTTT. The rearrangement joins TRBV19 to TRBJ2-3; TRBD1 or TRBD2 may be the D gene (5 bases each). Trimming cost V 5 bases and J 3 bases, with 15 bases left between them. The length of the CDR3 is 15 residues. Germline V gene sequence: CDR1 LNHDA, CDR2 SQIVND (reference sequence).

This rearrangement joins TRBV9 to TRBJ2-7; 10 bases are a match to TRBD2. This CDR3 is 16 amino acids long. V shed 4 bases and J 4 bases; nucleotides not matched to a gene: 11. From germline, CDR1 is SGDLS and CDR2 YYNGEE. CDR3 region: CASSPTWASGSYEQYF. CDR3 in DNA: TGTGCCAGCAGCCCGACGTGGGCTAGCGGGAGTTACGAGCAGTACTTC. The variable domain in full, with the rest retrieved from reference TRBV9 and TRBJ2-7, is DSGVTQTPKHLITATGQRVTLRCSPRSGDLSVYWYQQSLDQGLQFLIQYYNGEERAKGNILERFSAQQFPDLHSELNLSSLELGDSALYFCASSPTWASGSYEQYFGPGTRLTVT.

This clonotype was seen only once. The chain uses TRBV6-2 or TRBV6-3 and TRBJ2-3; weak D call: TRBD2 (5 bases). CDR3 length: 16 amino acids. Trimming pared 5 bases from V and 5 bases from J, leaving 20 bases between. Germline V gene sequence: CDR1 MNHEY, CDR2 SVGEGT. CDR3 sequence reads: CASSRGLGDTRDTQYF. The CDR3 nucleotides are TGTGCCAGCAGTCGCGGACTGGGAGATACTAGAGATACGCAGTATTTT.

The rearrangement uses TRBV20-1 and TRBJ1-2; D might be TRBD1 (6 bases). This CDR3 region has 13 residues. Germline V gene lookup returns CDR1 DFQATT and CDR2 SNEGSKA (reference sequence). V dropped 0 bases and J dropped 7 bases, with 12 bases sitting between them. CDR3 sequence reads: CSAREGALGGYTF. CDR3 in DNA: TGCAGTGCTAGAGAGGGGGCTTTGGGTGGCTACACCTTC.

This clonotype has just a few counts. The genes are TRBV29-1 and TRBJ2-1, with D unclear. V was cut by 3 bases and J by 4 bases, with 7 bases left in between. The CDR3 sequence is 12 residues long. Germline CDR1 is SQVTM and CDR2 is ANQGSEA. The CDR3 DNA follows: TGCAGCGTTGACCCCTCGTACAATGAGCAGTTCTTC. Its translation is CSVDPSYNEQFF.

There are many counts of this clonotype. The rearrangement joins TRBV20-1 to TRBJ2-4; TRBD1 matches 7 bases. The CDR3 runs 13 residues. Germline CDR1 and CDR2: DFQATT and SNEGSKA (reference sequence). V lost 4 bases to trimming and J lost 6 bases; unmatched junction nucleotides: 6. In DNA form, the CDR3 reads TGCAGTGCTATACAGGGGCTGGGAAACATTCAGTACTTC. As protein: CSAIQGLGNIQYF.

The J gene is TRBJ2-7, the V gene TRBV20-1; a possible D gene is TRBD2 (8 bases). V was pared by 2 bases and J by 3 bases, with 14 bases between. The CDR3 is 14 residues long. CDR1 is DFQATT and CDR2 is SNEGSKA in the germline V gene (reference sequence). In nucleotides, the CDR3 is TGCAGTGCTAGATCGACAGGGACTAGCTACGAGCAGTACTTC. Its protein product is CSARSTGTSYEQYF.